This TCR beta chain derives from a study of control samples from healthy donors and cancer patients. Libraries were prepared by immunoSEQ multiplex PCR; TCRdb keeps only in-frame clonotypes and omits some of them. The sample records some 120,000 clones, 89% being singletons. Germline V gives CDR1 SGHAT, CDR2 FQNNGV. Between the trimmed V and J ends, which lost 1 base and 6 bases, there was a span of 9 bases. The CDR3 has 13 residues. This chain uses TRBV11-2 with TRBJ1-2; D call uncertain. Input material: blood. The origin of this receptor is a man in his fifties in good health. The CDR3 DNA sequence: TGTGCCAGCAGCTTAGTCCGGGGAAATGGCTACACCTTC. Encoded protein: CASSLVRGNGYTF.